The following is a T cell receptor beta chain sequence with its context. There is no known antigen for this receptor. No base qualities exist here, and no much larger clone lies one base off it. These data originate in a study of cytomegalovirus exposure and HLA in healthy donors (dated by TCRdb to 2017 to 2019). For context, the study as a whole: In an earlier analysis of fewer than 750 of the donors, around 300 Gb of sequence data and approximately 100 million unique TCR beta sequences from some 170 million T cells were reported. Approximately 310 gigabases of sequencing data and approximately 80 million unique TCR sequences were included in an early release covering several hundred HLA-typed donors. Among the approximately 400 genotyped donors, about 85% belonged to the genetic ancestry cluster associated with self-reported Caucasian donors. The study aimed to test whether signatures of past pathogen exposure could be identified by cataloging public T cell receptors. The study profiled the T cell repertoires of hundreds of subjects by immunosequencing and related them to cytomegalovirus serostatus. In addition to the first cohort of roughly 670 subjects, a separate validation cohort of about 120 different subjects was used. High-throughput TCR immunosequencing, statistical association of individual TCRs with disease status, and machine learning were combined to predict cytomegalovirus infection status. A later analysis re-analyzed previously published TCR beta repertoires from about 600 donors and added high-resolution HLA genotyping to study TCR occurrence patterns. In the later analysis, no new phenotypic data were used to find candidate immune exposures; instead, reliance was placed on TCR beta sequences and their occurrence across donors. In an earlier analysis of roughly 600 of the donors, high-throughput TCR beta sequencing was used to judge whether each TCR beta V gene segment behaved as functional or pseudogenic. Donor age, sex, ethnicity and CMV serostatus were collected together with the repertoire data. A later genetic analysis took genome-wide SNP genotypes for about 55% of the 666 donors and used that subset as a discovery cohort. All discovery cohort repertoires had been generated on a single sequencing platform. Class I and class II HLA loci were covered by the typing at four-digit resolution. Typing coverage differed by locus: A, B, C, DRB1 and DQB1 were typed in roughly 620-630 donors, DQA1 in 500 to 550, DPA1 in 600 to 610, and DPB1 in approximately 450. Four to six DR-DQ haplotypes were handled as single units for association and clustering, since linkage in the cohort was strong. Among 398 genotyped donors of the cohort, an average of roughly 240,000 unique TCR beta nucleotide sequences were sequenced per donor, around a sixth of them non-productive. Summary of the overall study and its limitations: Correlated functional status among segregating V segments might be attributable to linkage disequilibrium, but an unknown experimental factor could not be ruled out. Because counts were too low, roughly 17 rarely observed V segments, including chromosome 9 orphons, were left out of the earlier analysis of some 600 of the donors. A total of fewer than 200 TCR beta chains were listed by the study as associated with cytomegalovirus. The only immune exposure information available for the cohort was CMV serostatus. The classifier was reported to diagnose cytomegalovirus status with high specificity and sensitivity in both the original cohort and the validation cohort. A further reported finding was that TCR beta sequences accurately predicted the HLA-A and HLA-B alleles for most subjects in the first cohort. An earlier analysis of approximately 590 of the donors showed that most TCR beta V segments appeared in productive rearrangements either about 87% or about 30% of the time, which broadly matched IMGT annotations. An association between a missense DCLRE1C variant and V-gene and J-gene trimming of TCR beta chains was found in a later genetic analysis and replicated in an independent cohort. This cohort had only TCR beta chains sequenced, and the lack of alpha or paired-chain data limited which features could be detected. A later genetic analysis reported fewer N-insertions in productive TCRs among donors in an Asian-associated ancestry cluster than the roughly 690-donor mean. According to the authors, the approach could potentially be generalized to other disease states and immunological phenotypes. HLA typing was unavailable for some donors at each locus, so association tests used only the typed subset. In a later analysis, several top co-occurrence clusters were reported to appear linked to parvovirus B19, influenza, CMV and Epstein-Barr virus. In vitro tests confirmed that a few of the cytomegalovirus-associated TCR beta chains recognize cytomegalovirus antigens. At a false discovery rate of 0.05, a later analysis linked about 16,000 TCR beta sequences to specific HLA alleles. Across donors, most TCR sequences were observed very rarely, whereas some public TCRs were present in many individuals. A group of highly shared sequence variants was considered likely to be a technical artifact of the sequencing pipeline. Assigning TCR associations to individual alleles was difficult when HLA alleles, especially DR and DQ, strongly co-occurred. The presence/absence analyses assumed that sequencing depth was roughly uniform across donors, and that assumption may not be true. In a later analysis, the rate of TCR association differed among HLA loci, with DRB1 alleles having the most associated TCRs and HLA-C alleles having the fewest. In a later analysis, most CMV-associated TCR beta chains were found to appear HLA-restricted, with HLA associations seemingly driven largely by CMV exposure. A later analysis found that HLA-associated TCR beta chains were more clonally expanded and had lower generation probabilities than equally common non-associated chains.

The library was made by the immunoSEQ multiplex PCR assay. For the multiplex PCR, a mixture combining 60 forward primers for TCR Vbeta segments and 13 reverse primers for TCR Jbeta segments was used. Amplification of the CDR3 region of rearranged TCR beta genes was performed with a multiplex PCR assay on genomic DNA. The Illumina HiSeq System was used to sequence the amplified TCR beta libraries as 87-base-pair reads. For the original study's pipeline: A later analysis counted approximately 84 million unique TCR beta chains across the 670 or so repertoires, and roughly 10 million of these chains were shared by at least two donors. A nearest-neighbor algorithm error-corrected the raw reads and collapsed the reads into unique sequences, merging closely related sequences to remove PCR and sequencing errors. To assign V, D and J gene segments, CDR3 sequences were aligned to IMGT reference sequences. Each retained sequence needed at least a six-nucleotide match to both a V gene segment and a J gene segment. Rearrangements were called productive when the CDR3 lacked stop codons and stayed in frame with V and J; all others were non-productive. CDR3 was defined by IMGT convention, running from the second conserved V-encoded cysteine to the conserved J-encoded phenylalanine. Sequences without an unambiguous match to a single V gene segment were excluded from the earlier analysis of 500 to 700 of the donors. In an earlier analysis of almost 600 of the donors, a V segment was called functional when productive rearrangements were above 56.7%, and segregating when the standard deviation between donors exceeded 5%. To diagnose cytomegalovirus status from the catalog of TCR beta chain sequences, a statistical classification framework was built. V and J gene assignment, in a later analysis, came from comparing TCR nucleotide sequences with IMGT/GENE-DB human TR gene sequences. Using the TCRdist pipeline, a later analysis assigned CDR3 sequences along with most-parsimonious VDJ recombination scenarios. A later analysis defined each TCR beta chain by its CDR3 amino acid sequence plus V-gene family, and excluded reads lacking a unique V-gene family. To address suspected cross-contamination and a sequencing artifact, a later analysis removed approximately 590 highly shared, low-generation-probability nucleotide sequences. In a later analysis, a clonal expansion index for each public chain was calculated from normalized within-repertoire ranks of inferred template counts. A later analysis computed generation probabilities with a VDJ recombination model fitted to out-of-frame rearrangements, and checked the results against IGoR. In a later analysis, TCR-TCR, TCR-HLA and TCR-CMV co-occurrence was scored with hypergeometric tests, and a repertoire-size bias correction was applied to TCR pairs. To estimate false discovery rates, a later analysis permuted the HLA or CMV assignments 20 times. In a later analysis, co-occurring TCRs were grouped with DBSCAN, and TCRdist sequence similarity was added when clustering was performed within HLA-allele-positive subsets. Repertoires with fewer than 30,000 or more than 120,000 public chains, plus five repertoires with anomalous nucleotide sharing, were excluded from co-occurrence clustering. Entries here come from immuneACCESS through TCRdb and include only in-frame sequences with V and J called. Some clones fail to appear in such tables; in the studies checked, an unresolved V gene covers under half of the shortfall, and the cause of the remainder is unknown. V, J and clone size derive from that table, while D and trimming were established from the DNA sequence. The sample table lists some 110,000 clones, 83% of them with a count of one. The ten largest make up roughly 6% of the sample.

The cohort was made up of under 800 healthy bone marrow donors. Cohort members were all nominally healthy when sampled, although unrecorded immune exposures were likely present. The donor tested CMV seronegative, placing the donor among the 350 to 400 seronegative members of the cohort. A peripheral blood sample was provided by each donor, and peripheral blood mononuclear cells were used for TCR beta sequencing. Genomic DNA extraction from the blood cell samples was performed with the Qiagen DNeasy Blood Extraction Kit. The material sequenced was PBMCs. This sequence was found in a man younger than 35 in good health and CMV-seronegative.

The nucleotide sequence is given as TGTGCCAGCAGTGAAGTTGGGGGGAAGCAGTACTTC. Translated, this is CASSEVGGKQYF. The chain is assembled from TRBV6-5 and TRBJ2-5; TRBD2 could be the D gene, as 6 bases match. CDR1 MNHEY and CDR2 SVGAGI were looked up in the germline V gene. There are 12 amino acids in the CDR3, from cysteine to phenylalanine inclusive. Only CDR3 DNA remains: 36 bases, in frame from the first base. Trimming removed 5 bases from V and 11 bases from J, leaving 15 bases between the germline ends.